Listed below are T cell receptor beta chains from one sample, sequenced in a study of T cell changes during pregnancy in multiple sclerosis. Profiling relied on immunoSEQ multiplex PCR, and the TCRdb table lists in-frame clones only, not all of them. The sample includes roughly 49,000 clones, about 94% seen only once; the top ten take roughly 3.9%. Here the sequenced sample was CD8+ T cells from peripheral blood mononuclear cells, taken after pregnancy. These receptors were taken from a female donor with multiple sclerosis, enrolled in a pregnancy study. Each CDR3 is given with its conserved first and last residue. Fields, in order: clone size, D gene, V gene, J gene, CDR3 protein, CDR3 DNA. The D gene is left open where the match is weak. Clone size appears in some rows only: once, few, many, or a class for an expanded clone.

>-|-|TRBV9|TRBJ2-3
CASSDTGRGDTQYF
TGTGCCAGCAGCGACACAGGGCGAGGGGATACGCAGTATTTT
>-|TRBD2|TRBV7-3|TRBJ2-1
CASSILPGTSYEQFF
TGTGCCAGCAGCATCCTCCCCGGGACTAGCTATGAGCAGTTCTTC
>-|TRBD1|TRBV7-6|TRBJ2-7
CASSLLPGTGGYEQYF
TGTGCCAGCAGCTTACTCCCTGGGACAGGGGGGTACGAGCAGTACTTC
>-|-|TRBV6-1|TRBJ2-7
CASSEETIEFSYEQYF
TGTGCCAGCAGTGAAGAGACAATAGAGTTCTCCTACGAGCAGTACTTC
>-|-|TRBV19|TRBJ1-1
CASSIGGYTEAFF
TGTGCCAGTAGTATTGGGGGCTACACTGAAGCTTTCTTT
>-|-|TRBV6-4|TRBJ1-1
CASSETSLNTEAFF
TGTGCCAGCAGTGAAACATCTTTGAACACTGAAGCTTTCTTT
>-|-|TRBV19|TRBJ2-7
CASSSARDTGTYEQYF
TGTGCCAGTAGTTCTGCCCGGGACACGGGAACCTACGAGCAGTACTTC
>-|-|TRBV2|TRBJ1-1
CASSPPTTGNTEAFF
TGTGCCAGTTCCCCTCCAACCACAGGGAACACTGAAGCTTTCTTT
>-|-|TRBV27|TRBJ2-6
CASSISGAGANVLTF
TGTGCCAGCAGTATCTCAGGGGCTGGGGCCAACGTCCTGACTTTC
>-|TRBD2|TRBV2|TRBJ2-3
CASRDGTSGGAGGGTDTQYF
TGTGCCAGCAGGGACGGGACTAGCGGGGGGGCCGGGGGCGGCACAGATACGCAGTATTTT
>-|-|TRBV4-3|TRBJ2-1
CASSQAEAGGSYNEQFF
TGCGCCAGCAGCCAAGCGGAGGCAGGGGGGTCCTACAATGAGCAGTTCTTC
>-|-|TRBV6-5|TRBJ2-5
CASSYSPGVETQYF
TGTGCCAGCAGTTACTCTCCAGGGGTTGAGACCCAGTACTTC
>once|-|TRBV5-1|TRBJ2-1
CASSLTGGVDEQFF
TGCGCCAGCAGCTTGACAGGTGGAGTGGATGAGCAGTTCTTC
>-|TRBD1|TRBV29-1|TRBJ2-1
CSVPGQGIGDEQFF
TGCAGCGTTCCGGGACAGGGGATTGGGGATGAGCAGTTCTTC
>-|TRBD2|TRBV7-2|TRBJ2-3
CASSSNGRAVDTQYF
TGTGCCAGCAGCTCTAATGGGAGGGCCGTTGATACGCAGTATTTT
>-|TRBD1|TRBV19|TRBJ1-5
CASSIQGTVNQPQHF
TGTGCCAGTAGTATACAGGGGACAGTTAATCAGCCCCAGCATTTT
>once|TRBD2|TRBV27|TRBJ2-7
CASRRLAGAYEQYF
TGTGCCAGCAGACGACTAGCGGGGGCCTACGAGCAGTACTTC
>-|-|TRBV6-5|TRBJ1-1
CASSYGQNGDNTEAFF
TGTGCCAGCAGTTACGGACAGAATGGAGATAACACTGAAGCTTTCTTT
>-|TRBD2|TRBV6-1|TRBJ2-7
CASSEEGLAGLSYEQYF
TGTGCCAGCAGTGAAGAGGGACTAGCGGGCCTCTCCTACGAGCAGTACTTC
>once|-|TRBV15|TRBJ1-6
CATSGSRNSPLHF
TGTGCCACCTCTGGCAGTCGCAATTCACCCCTCCACTTT
>-|-|TRBV7-9|TRBJ2-3
CAREGPSGTQYF
TGTGCCAGAGAGGGCCCCTCGGGTACGCAGTATTTT
>-|TRBD1|TRBV27|TRBJ1-1
CASSQGAEAFF
TGTGCCAGCTCTCAGGGGGCTGAAGCTTTCTTT
>few|TRBD1|TRBV7-9|TRBJ1-3
CASSTSTGSDTIYF
TGTGCCAGCAGCACCTCGACAGGGTCGGACACCATATATTTT
>-|-|TRBV7-9|TRBJ1-1
CASSRTGSRAFF
TGTGCCAGCAGCCGAACCGGCTCGAGGGCTTTCTTT
>few|-|TRBV7-9|TRBJ1-1
CASSLVGHLNTEAFF
TGTGCCAGCAGCTTAGTGGGGCATTTGAACACTGAAGCTTTCTTT
>-|-|TRBV6-5|TRBJ2-7
CASSLQGPAYEQYF
TGTGCCAGCAGTTTGCAGGGGCCAGCCTACGAGCAGTACTTC
>-|TRBD2|TRBV4-1|TRBJ2-3
CASSHGEREGRDTQYF
TGCGCCAGCAGCCACGGCGAGCGGGAGGGTAGGGATACGCAGTATTTT
>-|TRBD2|TRBV4-2|TRBJ2-5
CASSQEEGLAGGLGSSETQYF
TGTGCCAGCAGCCAAGAGGAGGGACTAGCGGGGGGCCTGGGTTCGTCAGAGACCCAGTACTTC
>-|-|TRBV7-6|TRBJ2-1
CASSLAVETGLLDNEQFF
TGTGCCAGCAGCTTAGCGGTGGAAACGGGACTCCTAGACAATGAGCAGTTCTTC
>-|-|TRBV20-1|TRBJ2-7
CSASRDEQYF
TGCAGTGCTTCCAGGGACGAGCAGTACTTC
>-|TRBD1|TRBV6-5|TRBJ2-1
CASSPQGAAYNEQFF
TGTGCCAGCAGCCCGCAGGGGGCGGCGTACAATGAGCAGTTCTTC
>-|TRBD1|TRBV7-3|TRBJ1-3
CASSLTGGSGNTIYF
TGTGCCAGCAGCTTAACAGGGGGCTCAGGAAACACCATATATTTT
>-|-|TRBV7-6|TRBJ2-7
CASSLGMGREQYF
TGTGCCAGCAGCTTAGGCATGGGGCGCGAGCAGTACTTC
>many|TRBD2|TRBV4-1|TRBJ2-1
CASSQFGLAGTHEQFF
TGCGCCAGCAGCCAATTTGGACTAGCGGGAACCCATGAGCAGTTCTTC
>once|-|TRBV12-5|TRBJ2-3
CASGAGWTDTQYF
TGTGCTAGTGGGGCAGGGTGGACAGATACGCAGTATTTT
>once|-|TRBV4-1|TRBJ2-7
CASRDPGTYEQYF
TGCGCCAGCAGGGACCCCGGGACCTACGAGCAGTACTTC
>-|-|TRBV6-5|TRBJ2-5
CASSLGQSYQETQYF
TGTGCCAGCAGCCTCGGACAGTCGTACCAAGAGACCCAGTACTTC
>-|-|TRBV2|TRBJ1-2
CASSEAGTSYGYTF
TGTGCCAGCAGTGAAGCGGGGACAAGCTATGGCTACACCTTC
>once|-|TRBV2|TRBJ1-4
CASSEMGRGNEKLFF
TGTGCCAGCAGTGAGATGGGGAGAGGCAATGAAAAACTGTTTTTT
>-|-|TRBV28|TRBJ2-4
CASRQLTENIQYF
TGTGCCAGCAGGCAGCTTACAGAAAACATTCAGTACTTC
>-|-|TRBV5-1|TRBJ1-2
CASSLGGEPYGYTF
TGCGCCAGCAGCTTGGGCGGAGAACCTTATGGCTACACCTTC
>-|TRBD2|TRBV18|TRBJ2-1
CASSPSLAGDPYNEQFF
TGTGCCAGCTCACCTTCGCTAGCGGGAGACCCCTACAATGAGCAGTTCTTC
>-|-|TRBV5-1|TRBJ1-1
CASSLSAGGHTEAFF
TGCGCCAGCAGCTTGTCGGCAGGAGGTCACACTGAAGCTTTCTTT
>-|-|TRBV5-1|TRBJ1-4
CASSLGPGEKLFF
TGCGCCAGCAGCTTGGGTCCAGGCGAAAAACTGTTTTTT
>-|-|TRBV27|TRBJ1-2
CASSHFGDPMGYTF
TGTGCCAGCAGTCACTTCGGGGATCCTATGGGCTACACCTTC
>-|TRBD1|TRBV28|TRBJ1-5
CASSFQGANQPQHF
TGTGCCAGCAGTTTTCAGGGGGCGAATCAGCCCCAGCATTTT
>-|TRBD1|TRBV4-2|TRBJ1-1
CASSPSTGSVGFGEAFF
TGTGCCAGCAGCCCTTCGACAGGGTCAGTAGGGTTTGGTGAAGCTTTCTTT
>once|TRBD1|TRBV11-2|TRBJ2-3
CASSLAPTGPDPDTQYF
TGTGCCAGCAGCTTAGCCCCGACAGGGCCTGACCCAGATACGCAGTATTTT
>-|TRBD1|TRBV6-5|TRBJ2-7
CASSYGTGLTYEQYF
TGTGCCAGCAGTTACGGGACAGGACTGACTTACGAGCAGTACTTC
>-|-|TRBV19|TRBJ1-1
CASSTGVNTEAFF
TGTGCCAGTAGTACGGGAGTAAACACTGAAGCTTTCTTT
>-|-|TRBV7-8|TRBJ1-4
CASSSQAYNEKLFF
TGTGCCAGCAGCTCGCAGGCATATAATGAAAAACTGTTTTTT
>-|-|TRBV9|TRBJ2-7
CASSQGGSSYEQYF
TGTGCCAGCAGTCAGGGGGGCAGCTCCTACGAGCAGTACTTC
>-|-|TRBV4-2|TRBJ2-3
CASSQAVGASGTDTQYF
TGTGCCAGCAGCCAAGCGGTGGGGGCTAGTGGCACAGATACGCAGTATTTT
>-|-|TRBV30|TRBJ1-2
CAWIWGDFRYGYTF
TGTGCCTGGATCTGGGGGGATTTTCGCTATGGCTACACCTTC